This T cell receptor (beta chain) comes out of a study of blood T cell repertoires in COVID-19 (dated by TCRdb to the early 2020s). Turning to the overall study: The collaborator samples originated in the United States, Italy and Spain and spanned the acute and convalescent phases of COVID-19. Samples came from the ongoing ImmuneRACE study (first 160 participants) plus 1,254 subjects from 6 global collaborators. The material from the prospective study consisted of cDNA or gDNA derived from T cells, B-cell-depleted T cells, or PBMCs. The sample metadata nearly always contained a de-identified subject ID, COVID-19 status, age in years and sex. The dataset comprised deeply sampled blood TCRbeta repertoires from subjects exposed to, actively infected with, or recovered from COVID-19. A freely available public database, intended as a resource for researchers studying the immune response to SARS-CoV-2, is where the repertoires were released. Where available, HLA class I and class II types were taken from metadata supplied by the sample provider and were not determined by assay-based typing. Results the study describes overall, beyond this receptor: How much clinical and demographic metadata was included differed by source and by participant, and the metadata was provided uncurated.

Regarding this clone: There is no known antigen for this receptor. No much larger clone exists at a distance of one base, and base qualities are not known.

After removal of 5 bases from V and 3 bases from J, the junction retains 16 bases not matched to a gene. The CDR3, cysteine through phenylalanine, is 20 amino acids long. The read is trimmed to its CDR3 DNA, 60 bases read in frame from base 1. CDR1 and CDR2 (SGHVS, FNYEAQ) derive from the germline V gene. Whole blood was collected in K2EDTA tubes by collaborating institutions according to the institutions' own protocols. For TCRbeta analysis, collaborators shipped samples as frozen whole blood, isolated PBMCs, or DNA extracted from either of those sample types. The immunoSEQ Assay, a bias-controlled multiplex PCR, was used to amplify TCRbeta CDR3 regions from genomic DNA. Per the original workflow: Within the assay, amplification of reference gene primers was used to estimate how many nucleated cells each sample contained. Sequence reads were collapsed and filtered to measure the absolute abundance of every unique TCRbeta CDR3 rearrangement. Productive Simpson clonality was computed per sample as the square root of Simpson's diversity index over productive rearrangements. What TCRdb holds here is the immuneACCESS table cut down to in-frame rearrangements. Part of the clones is not present; checked against another copy, under half of the missing clones reflect an unresolved V gene, and the others are unexplained. V and J calls and clone size are copied from that table; D and trimming were computed from the DNA. The sample table records some 220,000 clones; more than 70% of these occur just once. The ten largest clones capture about 13% of the sample.

Material for sequencing was peripheral blood. The chain uses TRBV7-6 and TRBJ2-3, and TRBD2 matches 14 of the central bases. The clonotype originates from a human donor in a cohort sampled during active COVID-19. The CDR3 region: CASSVTGLAGVVLGTDTQYF. The DNA sequence is TGTGCCAGCAGCGTGACGGGACTAGCGGGAGTTGTACTTGGGACAGATACGCAGTATTTT.